The clone carrying this T cell receptor beta chain was seen once. TCRdb keeps only in-frame clones here, not all; method: immunoSEQ multiplex PCR. This sample has about 170,000 clones, with approximately 85% found just once. CDR3 size: 16 residues. From germline, CDR1 is SGHNT and CDR2 YYREEE (reference sequence). V was shortened by 0 bases and J by 2 bases, with 11 bases between the two germline ends. This entry belongs to a study of blood T cell repertoires in COVID-19. The wider study: Samples of COVID-19 (acute and convalescent) were obtained from the United States, Italy and Spain. Nucleic acid was either cDNA or gDNA, and it came from T cells, B-cell-depleted T cells, or PBMCs.

Those enrolled in Seattle joined during active infection and were followed longitudinally afterward. This chain links TRBV5-4 with TRBJ1-4; D gene unclear. The sequenced material came from peripheral blood. The receptor's source is a man older than 75 with COVID-19, enrolled during active disease. CDR3 nucleotide sequence: TGTGCCAGCAGCTTGGGATACTCTTCTACTAATGAAAAACTGTTTTTT. This gives the protein CASSLGYSSTNEKLFF.